These 18 T cell receptor beta chains came from one sample sequenced in a study of CD8 T cells in Susac syndrome. The authors reverse transcribed roughly 0.5 to 1 ug RNA with random hexamers. TCRdb re-analysed the immunoSEQ multiplex PCR reads in MiXCR, keeping a single row per CDR3 protein. The sample records roughly 150,000 distinct CDR3 sequences, approximately 95% being singletons. Sequenced sample: CD8+ T cells from PBMCs. These receptors were collected from a human donor with Susac syndrome.

The chain uses TRBV12-3 or TRBV12-4 and TRBJ2-7, with 7 bases lining up with TRBD1. V gave up 3 bases and J gave up 5 bases; unmatched junction bases: 7. The CDR3 runs to 14 residues. CDR3 loop: CASSLGTVPHEQYF. The CDR3 DNA sequence: TGTGCCAGCAGTTTGGGGACAGTCCCCCACGAGCAGTACTTC.

The table lists this clonotype with a count of one. The rearrangement uses TRBV29-1 and TRBJ1-2; D is possibly TRBD1 (6 bases). The CDR3 is made up of 15 amino acids. Trimming cost V 0 bases and J 1 base, with 12 bases left between them. CDR1 SQVTM and CDR2 ANQGSEA come from the germline V gene. CDR3 region: CSVEELRGINYGYTF. CDR3 nucleotide sequence: TGCAGCGTTGAAGAGTTGAGGGGGATTAACTATGGCTACACCTTC.

CDR3 in DNA: TGTGCCACCTCCCAGGGGGAGAGCACAGATACGCAGTATTTT. Its translation is CATSQGESTDTQYF. This sequence joins TRBV24-1 and TRBJ2-3, with 7 bases fitting TRBD1. After removal of 9 bases from V and 0 bases from J, the junction contained 5 bases not matched to a gene. The CDR3 extends over 14 amino acids. From germline, CDR1 is KGHDR and CDR2 SFDVKD.

This rearrangement joins TRBV9 to TRBJ2-2, with 7 bases fitting TRBD1. With 4 bases clipped from V and 5 bases from J, the junction kept 20 bases outside the gene matches. The CDR3 is 19 amino acids. Germline CDR1 is SGDLS and CDR2 is YYNGEE. This chain's CDR3 is CASSPTFLGRQGETGELFF. CDR3 coding DNA: TGTGCCAGCAGCCCGACATTTTTGGGTAGGCAGGGGGAAACCGGGGAGCTGTTTTTT.

The chain has TRBV12-3 or TRBV12-4 and TRBJ2-1, with 13 bases identical to TRBD2. The V and J ends lost 7 bases and 7 bases, in that order; junction bases with no gene match: 4. CDR3 length equals 14 residues. CDR3 sequence reads: CASTLGLAGNEQFF. The CDR3 DNA is TGTGCCAGCACATTGGGACTAGCGGGAAATGAGCAGTTCTTC.

V usage is TRBV20-1 and J usage is TRBJ2-1; D is perhaps TRBD2 (6 bases). Germline V CDR1 and CDR2: DFQATT, SNEGSKA (reference sequence). V was pared by 8 bases and J by 1 base, with 15 bases between. The length of the CDR3 is 14 residues. Here the CDR3 reads CSLEGQWSYNEQFF. The CDR3 DNA reads TGCAGTCTGGAGGGGCAGTGGTCCTACAATGAGCAGTTCTTC.

This sequence joins TRBV9 and TRBJ2-7; D is perhaps TRBD1 or TRBD2 (5 bases each). The germline CDR1 and CDR2 sequences are SGDLS and YYNGEE. The CDR3 consists of 15 residues. V dropped 4 bases and J dropped 6 bases, with 20 bases sitting between them. CDR3: CASSPSPGSSLEQYF. CDR3 nucleotide sequence: TGTGCCAGCAGCCCCTCACCAGGGAGTTCCCTCGAGCAGTACTTC.

V and J are TRBV12-3 or TRBV12-4 and TRBJ2-1; a possible D gene is TRBD2 (6 bases). The V gene lost 8 bases and the J gene lost 7 bases, with 15 bases spanning the gap. The CDR3 has 13 amino acids. The CDR3 loop reads CASAFGGFNEQFF. DNA for the CDR3: TGTGCCAGCGCTTTCGGGGGATTTAATGAGCAGTTCTTC.

The rearrangement uses TRBV15 and TRBJ2-1; no clear D. Germline-derived CDR1 and CDR2 are LNHNV and YYDKDF (reference sequence). There are 15 residues in the CDR3. Between the trimmed V and J ends, which lost 5 bases and 2 bases, there was a span of 13 bases. The CDR3: CATSGREPPYNEQFF. DNA for the CDR3: TGTGCCACCAGCGGGCGAGAGCCCCCCTACAATGAGCAGTTCTTC.

J is TRBJ2-1 and V is TRBV29-1, with D perhaps TRBD2 (5 bases). The germline CDR1 and CDR2 sequences are SQVTM and ANQGSEA. V was trimmed by 3 bases and J by 4 bases, leaving 16 bases between them. The CDR3 is 15 amino acids. The CDR3 DNA reads TGCAGCGTTGATTTGGAGGTTGGCGTTTACAATGAGCAGTTCTTC. Translating gives CSVDLEVGVYNEQFF.

CDR3 DNA: TGTGCCAGCAGCTTAGAGGGCGCCTCATCGGGCGTGACCCAGTACTTC. Translating gives CASSLEGASSGVTQYF. J is TRBJ2-5 and V is TRBV13; D remains unclear. CDR3 length equals 16 residues. CDR1 is PRHDT and CDR2 is FYEKMQ in the germline V gene (reference sequence). V lost 1 base to trimming and J lost 7 bases, with 19 bases between them.

The V call is TRBV29-1, the J call TRBJ1-1; the D is unclear. Germline-derived CDR1 and CDR2 are SQVTM and ANQGSEA. V dropped 4 bases and J dropped 4 bases, with 4 bases sitting between them. There are 10 residues in the CDR3. The CDR3 loop is CSVAVTEAFF. CDR3 bases: TGCAGCGTTGCTGTCACTGAAGCTTTCTTT.

The V gene is TRBV4-1, the J gene TRBJ2-1; D is ambiguous. Trimming left V 0 bases short and J 2 bases short, with 8 bases between. The CDR3 totals 15 residues. In germline, CDR1 is MGHRA, CDR2 YSYEKL. The CDR3 loop is CASSQDPDPYNEQFF. CDR3 nucleotide sequence: TGCGCCAGCAGCCAAGATCCAGATCCCTACAATGAGCAGTTCTTC.

The rearrangement links TRBV2 to TRBJ2-7, with D perhaps TRBD1 (6 bases). This CDR3 comprises 16 residues. The germline V gene encodes CDR1 SNHLY and CDR2 FYNNEI. Trimming took off 8 bases at V and 2 bases at J, with 22 bases between the two ends. The DNA of the CDR3 is TGTGCCAGCCTACACTCTGGAGAGGGGGTAACCTACGAGCAGTACTTC. Its translation: CASLHSGEGVTYEQYF.

V usage is TRBV10-3 and J usage is TRBJ2-1; no firm D call. Germline CDR1 and CDR2: ENHRY and SYGVKD. The CDR3 sequence is 12 residues long. Trimming shortened V by 5 bases and J by 4 bases, and 6 bases separated the two germline ends. The DNA of the CDR3 is TGTGCCATCAGTTTCCGATACAATGAGCAGTTCTTC. Encoded protein: CAISFRYNEQFF.

Turning to this clonotype: The germline gene is not matched at one end of the junction; a read error may be the cause. The chain recombines TRBV29-1 with TRBJ2-1, with 9 bases lining up with TRBD1. This CDR3 region has 12 residues. The germline V gene has CDR1 SQVTM and CDR2 ANQGSEA. The CDR3 here is CSVEVWDREFWF. CDR3 nucleotide sequence: TGCAGCGTTGAAGTGTGGGACAGGGAGTTTTGGTTC.

The CDR3 spells CSVDRGKDGYTF. Written as DNA, the CDR3 is TGCAGCGTCGACAGGGGGAAGGATGGCTACACCTTC. The V gene is TRBV29-1, the J gene TRBJ1-2, with 9 bases identical to TRBD1. The V gene's germline CDR1 is SQVTM and CDR2 ANQGSEA. The CDR3 sequence is 12 residues long. With V trimmed by 6 bases and J by 6 bases, 5 bases remained unmatched.

This chain links TRBV27 with TRBJ2-7, with 14 bases fitting TRBD2. Per the germline V gene, CDR1 is MNHEY and CDR2 is SMNVEV (reference sequence). V dropped 10 bases and J dropped 7; count of bases not matched to a gene: 6. CDR3 size: 13 residues. This chain's CDR3 is CATTGTSGSEQYF. As DNA, the CDR3 is TGTGCCACCACCGGGACTAGCGGGAGTGAGCAGTACTTC.